This T cell receptor beta chain derives from a study of T-cell memory formation after mild COVID-19. About this clonotype itself: Antigen unknown.

The trim removed 4 bases at V and 1 base at J, leaving 3 bases unmatched. Germline CDR1 is SGHAT and CDR2 is FQDESV (reference sequence). This CDR3 spans 15 amino acids. Study-level points and caveats: CD4+ contracting clones lay mainly in CM and EM, CD8+ ones in EMRA. Later expanders leaned CD4+, whereas day 15 to 85 contracting clones were balanced CD4/CD8. The finding that pre-infection memory included some responding clones suggested that cross-reactive memory joined.

TCRdb called the 5' RACE reads again in MiXCR, with one record for every CDR3 protein. The data contain 400,000 or so distinct CDR3 sequences, 20% of them singletons. This receptor was obtained from an adult woman who had mild COVID-19 (a few samples of this study predate the infection). Cell type and time point are not known. The sample taken for sequencing was PBMCs or a T cell subset sorted from them (not recorded which). The V call is TRBV11-1, the J call TRBJ2-3; 9 bases map to TRBD2. CDR3 nucleotide sequence: TGTGCCAGCAGCTCTAGCGGGGCCGGCACAGATACGCAGTATTTT. Translated: CASSSSGAGTDTQYF. The full variable domain, completed using reference TRBV11-1 and TRBJ2-3, is EAEVAQSPRYKITEKSQAVAFWCDPISGHATLYWYRQILGQGPELLVQFQDESVVDDSQLPKDRFSAERLKGVDSTLKIQPAELGDSAMYLCASSSSGAGTDTQYFGPGTRLTVL.